The clone carrying this TCR beta chain was detected only a few times. The target antigen is unknown. Data came from immunoSEQ multiplex PCR; TCRdb stores just in-frame clones and leaves some out. Here the sample spans about 36,000 clones, roughly 83% being singletons. This entry belongs to a study of pediatric ulcerative colitis. Study results and caveats: In rectum, acute severe colitis had expanded clones and less diversity. Two rectal clonotypes were found only in ulcerative colitis patients, all of them.

Before the diagnostic colonoscopy, ulcerative colitis patients were free of immunosuppressive medication. The CDR3 length is 13 residues. The germline CDR1 and CDR2 sequences are ENHRY and SYGVKD. V was pared by 3 bases and J by 7 bases, with 11 bases between. The receptor was isolated from a girl aged 10 to 17 with moderate ulcerative colitis. Material: blood. The rearrangement uses TRBV10-3 and TRBJ2-3; the D is unclear. DNA for the CDR3: TGTGCCATCAGTGACGAAGAACTCTATACGCAGTATTTT. Its protein is CAISDEELYTQYF.